The rows below give T cell receptor beta chains drawn from one sample of a study of blood T cell repertoires in COVID-19. Here immunoSEQ multiplex PCR was the method, and the copy in TCRdb shows in-frame clones only, minus some. The profile shows more than 60,000 clones, roughly 89% of them singletons. The sequencing sample was made of peripheral blood. The receptors stem from a woman aged 50 to 60 with active COVID-19. CDR3s include the opening cysteine and the closing phenylalanine or tryptophan. The D gene is left open where the match is weak. The size entry is marked missing in some rows and otherwise reads once, few, many or a size class.

j_gene | abundance | v_gene | d_gene | CDR3aa | CDR3nt
TRBJ2-1 | - | TRBV28 | TRBD2 | CASSLTGTSGIRFF | TGTGCCAGCAGTTTAACCGGGACTAGCGGGATAAGGTTCTTC
TRBJ2-3 | - | TRBV7-3 | TRBD2 | CASSLSGSGDTQYF | TGTGCCAGCAGCCTCAGCGGGAGTGGAGATACGCAGTATTTT
TRBJ2-7 | - | TRBV5-6 | - | CASSLTLPGAEQYF | TGTGCCAGCAGCTTGACCCTCCCGGGAGCCGAGCAGTACTTC
TRBJ2-1 | - | TRBV24-1 | - | CATRGVRGGYNEQFF | TGTGCCACCAGGGGGGTCAGGGGTGGCTACAATGAGCAGTTCTTC
TRBJ1-5 | - | TRBV15 | - | CATSRLNQPQHF | TGTGCCACCAGCAGACTTAATCAGCCCCAGCATTTT
TRBJ1-1 | - | TRBV7-9 | TRBD1 | CASSFGTGGMIAEAFF | TGTGCCAGCAGCTTCGGGACAGGGGGAATGATCGCTGAAGCTTTCTTT
TRBJ2-1 | - | TRBV11-2 | TRBD2 | CASSLDGLAGYEQFF | TGTGCCAGCAGCTTAGATGGACTAGCGGGCTATGAGCAGTTCTTC
TRBJ2-1 | - | TRBV7-9 | - | CALRGRSYNEQFF | TGTGCCCTCAGGGGCCGCAGCTACAATGAGCAGTTCTTC
TRBJ2-3 | - | TRBV5-4 | - | CASSLAGTDTQYF | TGTGCCAGCAGCTTGGCGGGCACAGATACGCAGTATTTT
TRBJ2-3 | - | TRBV5-1 | TRBD1 | CASSPGQGGDTQYF | TGCGCCAGCAGCCCGGGACAGGGCGGGGATACGCAGTATTTT
TRBJ2-4 | - | TRBV9 | TRBD2 | CASSAGLDPKNIQYF | TGTGCCAGCAGCGCCGGACTAGATCCGAAGAACATTCAGTACTTC
TRBJ2-2 | - | TRBV25-1 | TRBD2 | CASWGLAGAGELFF | TGTGCCAGCTGGGGACTAGCGGGAGCCGGGGAGCTGTTTTTT
TRBJ2-7 | few | TRBV9 | TRBD2 | CASSYTSGETYEQYF | TGTGCCAGCAGCTACACTAGCGGGGAGACCTACGAGCAGTACTTC
TRBJ2-2 | - | TRBV4-1 | TRBD2 | CASSQVGRGLAGGRGTGELFF | TGCGCCAGCAGCCAAGTGGGACGGGGACTAGCGGGAGGGAGAGGGACCGGGGAGCTGTTTTTT
TRBJ2-3 | - | TRBV7-9 | - | CASSPSVRSTDTQYF | TGTGCCAGCAGCCCTAGCGTGAGGAGCACAGATACGCAGTATTTT
TRBJ2-3 | few | TRBV2 | - | CASSEGQGLLSTDTQYF | TGTGCCAGCAGTGAAGGGCAGGGGCTGCTTAGCACAGATACGCAGTATTTT
TRBJ2-1 | - | TRBV7-2 | TRBD2 | CASRSTGTSSFF | TGTGCCAGTAGGTCGACCGGGACTAGTTCGTTCTTC
TRBJ2-7 | - | TRBV19 | - | CASSAAGVYEQYF | TGTGCCAGTAGCGCGGCAGGGGTCTACGAGCAGTACTTC
TRBJ2-3 | - | TRBV7-3 | - | CASSAGTDTQYF | TGTGCCAGCAGCGCGGGGACAGATACGCAGTATTTT
TRBJ2-7 | - | TRBV2 | - | CATEGGRGEHEQYF | TGTGCCACCGAAGGGGGCAGGGGGGAGCACGAGCAGTACTTC
TRBJ2-3 | - | TRBV18 | - | CASSPGTPPDTQYF | TGTGCCAGCTCACCAGGGACTCCCCCAGATACGCAGTATTTT
TRBJ2-1 | - | TRBV19 | - | CASSIGTLSNNEQFF | TGTGCCAGTAGTATTGGGACTCTCTCCAACAATGAGCAGTTCTTC
TRBJ2-1 | - | TRBV10-2 | TRBD2 | CASSETSGSYNEQFF | TGCGCCAGCAGCGAGACTAGCGGCTCCTACAATGAGCAGTTCTTC
TRBJ1-4 | - | TRBV25-1 | - | CASSESVKLFF | TGTGCCAGCAGTGAATCGGTAAAACTGTTTTTT
TRBJ2-3 | - | TRBV6-5 | TRBD1 | CASSFNGQDTDTQYF | TGTGCCAGCAGTTTCAACGGACAGGACACAGATACGCAGTATTTT
TRBJ2-1 | - | TRBV19 | - | CASRQGGVGEQFF | TGTGCCAGTAGACAGGGTGGGGTTGGTGAGCAGTTCTTC
TRBJ2-1 | - | TRBV18 | TRBD1 | CASSPPTGTGLYNEQFF | TGTGCCAGCTCACCACCGACAGGGACAGGGCTCTACAATGAGCAGTTCTTC
TRBJ2-3 | once | TRBV4-1 | TRBD2 | CASSQLADLSTDTQYF | TGCGCCAGCAGCCAACTAGCGGACCTTAGCACAGATACGCAGTATTTT
TRBJ2-7 | - | TRBV2 | TRBD1 | CASSPRVLGQIDEQYF | TGTGCCAGCAGTCCACGCGTACTGGGACAGATAGACGAGCAGTACTTC